The 8 T cell receptor beta chains reported below all come from one sample, sequenced in a study of blood T cell repertoires in COVID-19. Only in-frame clones appear in the TCRdb table, and some are missing; sequencing was by immunoSEQ multiplex PCR. The sample has around 200,000 clones, around 75% seen once. Sequencing was done on a sample of peripheral blood. The receptors shown here come from a human donor in a cohort sampled during active COVID-19.

This sequence joins TRBV6-5 and TRBJ1-2, with D unclear. Per the germline V gene, CDR1 is MNHEY and CDR2 is SVGAGI. The CDR3 covers 10 residues. Trimming took off 10 bases at V and 4 bases at J, with 7 bases between the two ends. CDR3 region: CATHFYGYTF. In DNA, the CDR3 is TGTGCCACCCACTTCTATGGCTACACCTTC.

Only one count was recorded for this clone. The V gene is TRBV10-3, the J gene TRBJ2-7; a weak D match, TRBD2 (5 bases). The germline V gene has CDR1 ENHRY and CDR2 SYGVKD. V lost 4 bases and J lost 4, with 8 bases in between. The CDR3 loop spans 12 amino acids. The CDR3 is CAISGRGYEQYF. CDR3 DNA sequence: TGTGCCATCAGTGGGAGAGGGTACGAGCAGTACTTC.

V gene TRBV27 combines with J gene TRBJ1-4; D is unresolved. Germline lookup yields CDR1 MNHEY and CDR2 SMNVEV (reference sequence). The CDR3 is 14 amino acids. V lost 4 bases, J lost 3 bases, and 9 bases lay in between. CDR3 sequence: CASSSRASNEKLFF. The CDR3 region has the DNA TGTGCCAGCAGTTCGAGGGCCTCTAATGAAAAACTGTTTTTT.

This clone has just a few counts. The rearrangement joins TRBV5-1 to TRBJ1-1, with a weak D call TRBD1 (5 bases). The V end lost 0 bases, the J end lost 4 bases, and 10 bases lay between the germline ends. The CDR3 loop spans 14 amino acids. Germline V CDR1 and CDR2: SGHRS, YFSETQ. CDR3 residues: CASSLGGRRTEAFF. The CDR3 DNA reads as TGCGCCAGCAGCTTGGGGGGGAGGCGCACTGAAGCTTTCTTT.

This chain uses TRBV19 with TRBJ1-5; possibly TRBD1 for D (6 bases). Trimming shortened V by 5 bases and J by 7 bases, and 18 bases separated the two germline ends. The germline CDR1 and CDR2 sequences are LNHDA and SQIVND (reference sequence). The CDR3 extends over 15 amino acids. In DNA, the CDR3 is TGTGCCAGTAGTCCCGTTGCAGGGGTAAGGCAGCCCCAGCATTTT. This codes for CASSPVAGVRQPQHF.

The rearrangement joins TRBV7-6 to TRBJ2-7; TRBD2 aligns across 8 bases. The CDR3 runs to 16 residues. Trimming at V came to 1 base and at J to 5 bases, leaving 10 bases not matched to a gene. Germline V gene data show CDR1 as SGHVS and CDR2 as FNYEAQ. The CDR3 is CASSLGYKRERNEQYF. The CDR3 nucleotides are TGTGCCAGCAGCTTAGGATACAAGCGGGAGAGAAACGAGCAGTACTTC. The variable domain in full, with the rest retrieved from reference TRBV7-6 and TRBJ2-7, is GAGVSQSPRYKVTKRGQDVALRCDPISGHVSLYWYRQALGQGPEFLTYFNYEAQQDKSGLPNDRFSAERPEGSISTLTIQRTEQRDSAMYRCASSLGYKRERNEQYFGPGTRLTVT.

This clone was seen only a few times. The V call is TRBV24-1, the J call TRBJ2-3; D is unclear. CDR1 and CDR2 (germline): KGHDR, SFDVKD. Trimming took off 2 bases at V and 0 bases at J, with 5 bases between the two ends. The CDR3 length is 14 residues. For the CDR3, the DNA is TGTGCCACCAGTGATTCTAGGAGCACAGATACGCAGTATTTT. Translating gives CATSDSRSTDTQYF.

This chain uses TRBV2 with TRBJ2-7, with D possibly being TRBD1 (6 bases). The ends were cut back, 8 bases at V and 2 bases at J, with 13 bases in the middle. The germline V gene encodes CDR1 SNHLY and CDR2 FYNNEI. The length of the CDR3 is 13 residues. CDR3 protein: CASQATGPYEQYF. The CDR3 DNA is TGTGCCAGCCAAGCTACAGGGCCCTACGAGCAGTACTTC.